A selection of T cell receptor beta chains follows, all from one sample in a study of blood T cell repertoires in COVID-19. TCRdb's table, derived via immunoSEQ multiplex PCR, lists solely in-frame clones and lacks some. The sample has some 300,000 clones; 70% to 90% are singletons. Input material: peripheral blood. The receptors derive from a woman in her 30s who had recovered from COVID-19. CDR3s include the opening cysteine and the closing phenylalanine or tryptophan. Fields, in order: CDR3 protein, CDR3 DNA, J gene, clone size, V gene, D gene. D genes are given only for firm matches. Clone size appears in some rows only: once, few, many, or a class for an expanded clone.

CDR3 protein: CASQGAGYEQYF
CDR3 DNA: TGTGCCAGCCAGGGGGCTGGTTACGAGCAGTACTTC
J gene: TRBJ2-7
clone size: .
V gene: TRBV2
D gene: TRBD1

CDR3 protein: CASSLRLAGGRQTQYF
CDR3 DNA: TGTGCCAGCAGTTTAAGATTAGCGGGGGGGCGGCAGACCCAGTACTTC
J gene: TRBJ2-5
clone size: .
V gene: TRBV27
D gene: TRBD2

CDR3 protein: CAWSVSGSPLHF
CDR3 DNA: TGTGCCTGGAGTGTTTCGGGGTCACCCCTCCACTTT
J gene: TRBJ1-6
clone size: .
V gene: TRBV30
D gene: .

CDR3 protein: CASSETGTNTEAFF
CDR3 DNA: TGTGCCAGCAGCGAGACAGGGACAAACACTGAAGCTTTCTTT
J gene: TRBJ1-1
clone size: .
V gene: TRBV6-5
D gene: TRBD1

CDR3 protein: CASSQVEDSPLHF
CDR3 DNA: TGTGCCAGCAGCCAAGTCGAGGATTCACCCCTCCACTTT
J gene: TRBJ1-6
clone size: .
V gene: TRBV3-1/TRBV3-2
D gene: .

CDR3 protein: CASSRTSGAETQYF
CDR3 DNA: TGTGCCAGCAGCCGGACTAGCGGGGCGGAGACCCAGTACTTC
J gene: TRBJ2-5
clone size: .
V gene: TRBV13
D gene: TRBD2

CDR3 protein: CATSDFSGAGGTGELFF
CDR3 DNA: TGTGCCACCAGTGATTTTTCTGGGGCGGGAGGCACCGGGGAGCTGTTTTTT
J gene: TRBJ2-2
clone size: .
V gene: TRBV24-1
D gene: TRBD2

CDR3 protein: CASRTLGGYTEAFF
CDR3 DNA: TGTGCCAGCAGGACCTTAGGGGGTTACACTGAAGCTTTCTTT
J gene: TRBJ1-1
clone size: .
V gene: TRBV2
D gene: .

CDR3 protein: CASSLGRASGGVSDTQYF
CDR3 DNA: TGCGCCAGCAGCCTCGGACGGGCTAGCGGGGGTGTATCAGATACGCAGTATTTT
J gene: TRBJ2-3
clone size: once
V gene: TRBV4-1
D gene: TRBD2

CDR3 protein: CASSEGQYNSPLHF
CDR3 DNA: TGTGCCAGCAGTGAGGGACAGTATAATTCACCCCTCCACTTT
J gene: TRBJ1-6
clone size: once
V gene: TRBV6-4
D gene: TRBD1

CDR3 protein: CASSQRGGGGSPLHF
CDR3 DNA: TGTGCCAGCAGCCAAAGGGGCGGGGGTGGTTCACCCCTCCACTTT
J gene: TRBJ1-6
clone size: .
V gene: TRBV3-1/TRBV3-2
D gene: .

CDR3 protein: CASSFYYTGELFF
CDR3 DNA: TGTGCCAGCAGTTTTTATTACACCGGGGAGCTGTTTTTT
J gene: TRBJ2-2
clone size: .
V gene: TRBV12-3/TRBV12-4
D gene: .

CDR3 protein: CSVDSGEYGYTF
CDR3 DNA: TGCAGCGTTGATTCAGGGGAGTATGGCTACACCTTC
J gene: TRBJ1-2
clone size: .
V gene: TRBV29-1
D gene: .

CDR3 protein: CASAQNSPLHF
CDR3 DNA: TGTGCCAGTGCCCAGAATTCACCCCTCCACTTT
J gene: TRBJ1-6
clone size: .
V gene: TRBV19
D gene: .

CDR3 protein: CASSGPSGSNSPLHF
CDR3 DNA: TGTGCCAGCAGTGGCCCCTCGGGGAGTAATTCACCCCTCCACTTT
J gene: TRBJ1-6
clone size: few
V gene: TRBV2
D gene: .

CDR3 protein: CASSPWGGSYYEQYF
CDR3 DNA: TGTGCCAGCAGCCCTTGGGGGGGGAGTTACTACGAGCAGTACTTC
J gene: TRBJ2-7
clone size: .
V gene: TRBV3-1/TRBV3-2
D gene: TRBD2

CDR3 protein: CSASEEQFF
CDR3 DNA: TGCAGTGCTTCTGAGGAGCAGTTCTTC
J gene: TRBJ2-1
clone size: few
V gene: TRBV20-1
D gene: .

CDR3 protein: CAWRQSGANVLTF
CDR3 DNA: TGTGCCTGGAGGCAGTCTGGGGCCAACGTCCTGACTTTC
J gene: TRBJ2-6
clone size: .
V gene: TRBV30
D gene: .

CDR3 protein: CASSSSWQGETQYF
CDR3 DNA: TGTGCCAGCAGTTCGTCGTGGCAGGGTGAGACCCAGTACTTC
J gene: TRBJ2-5
clone size: .
V gene: TRBV2
D gene: .

CDR3 protein: CASSLKLRFTSTDTQYF
CDR3 DNA: TGTGCCAGCAGCTTGAAGTTGAGGTTCACTAGCACAGATACGCAGTATTTT
J gene: TRBJ2-3
clone size: .
V gene: TRBV5-6
D gene: .

CDR3 protein: CASSYMDRPNYGYTF
CDR3 DNA: TGTGCCAGCAGTTACATGGACAGGCCAAACTATGGCTACACCTTC
J gene: TRBJ1-2
clone size: .
V gene: TRBV6-2/TRBV6-3
D gene: TRBD1

CDR3 protein: CASSILRTGIHLALHF
CDR3 DNA: TGTGCCAGCAGTATACTTCGGACAGGGATACATCTGGCCCTCCACTTT
J gene: TRBJ1-6
clone size: once
V gene: TRBV27
D gene: TRBD1

CDR3 protein: CASSLKVNSQGMNSPLHF
CDR3 DNA: TGTGCCAGCAGCTTAAAAGTTAATAGTCAGGGGATGAATTCACCCCTCCACTTT
J gene: TRBJ1-6
clone size: .
V gene: TRBV7-3
D gene: .

CDR3 protein: CASSRPGPTQPQHF
CDR3 DNA: TGTGCCAGCAGTCGACCTGGGCCAACCCAGCCCCAGCATTTT
J gene: TRBJ1-5
clone size: .
V gene: TRBV28
D gene: .

CDR3 protein: CASTQGMYNQPQHF
CDR3 DNA: TGTGCCAGCACACAGGGGATGTACAATCAGCCCCAGCATTTT
J gene: TRBJ1-5
clone size: once
V gene: TRBV2
D gene: TRBD1

CDR3 protein: CASSLDSNSYEQYF
CDR3 DNA: TGTGCCAGCAGCTTAGACTCGAACTCCTACGAGCAGTACTTC
J gene: TRBJ2-7
clone size: .
V gene: TRBV7-2
D gene: .

CDR3 protein: CASSLKTGGMNTQYF
CDR3 DNA: TGTGCCAGCAGCTTAAAGACAGGGGGCATGAATACGCAGTATTTT
J gene: TRBJ2-3
clone size: .
V gene: TRBV7-2
D gene: TRBD1

CDR3 protein: CASSGSGTSQETQYF
CDR3 DNA: TGTGCCAGCAGTGGCTCCGGGACTAGTCAAGAGACCCAGTACTTC
J gene: TRBJ2-5
clone size: .
V gene: TRBV28
D gene: TRBD2

CDR3 protein: CSVDLTGTTEAFF
CDR3 DNA: TGCAGCGTTGACTTGACAGGGACCACTGAAGCTTTCTTT
J gene: TRBJ1-1
clone size: once
V gene: TRBV29-1
D gene: TRBD1

CDR3 protein: CAWKVGGASSYEQYF
CDR3 DNA: TGTGCCTGGAAGGTCGGGGGAGCTTCCTCCTACGAGCAGTACTTC
J gene: TRBJ2-7
clone size: .
V gene: TRBV30
D gene: .

CDR3 protein: CASNPPWGGGGEAFF
CDR3 DNA: TGTGCCAGCAACCCTCCTTGGGGAGGTGGGGGTGAAGCTTTCTTT
J gene: TRBJ1-1
clone size: .
V gene: TRBV7-2
D gene: .

CDR3 protein: CASSLGTGIRNTQYF
CDR3 DNA: TGTGCCAGCAGCTTAGGGACAGGGATACGAAATACGCAGTATTTT
J gene: TRBJ2-3
clone size: .
V gene: TRBV7-2
D gene: TRBD1

CDR3 protein: CASSLDGGGAWDEQFF
CDR3 DNA: TGTGCCAGCAGCTTGGATGGCGGGGGGGCCTGGGATGAGCAGTTCTTC
J gene: TRBJ2-1
clone size: .
V gene: TRBV5-5
D gene: TRBD2

CDR3 protein: CASSERVEKLFF
CDR3 DNA: TGTGCCAGCAGTGAGCGGGTTGAAAAACTGTTTTTT
J gene: TRBJ1-4
clone size: .
V gene: TRBV2
D gene: .

CDR3 protein: CASSSLAKNIQYF
CDR3 DNA: TGTGCCAGCAGTTCCCTAGCCAAAAACATTCAGTACTTC
J gene: TRBJ2-4
clone size: .
V gene: TRBV6-5
D gene: .

CDR3 protein: CASSIRGSGYNEQFF
CDR3 DNA: TGTGCCAGTAGTATAAGGGGGTCGGGTTACAATGAGCAGTTCTTC
J gene: TRBJ2-1
clone size: .
V gene: TRBV19
D gene: .

CDR3 protein: CAIAPTGQETQYF
CDR3 DNA: TGTGCCATAGCACCGACAGGGCAAGAGACCCAGTACTTC
J gene: TRBJ2-5
clone size: .
V gene: TRBV10-3
D gene: TRBD1

CDR3 protein: CASSFSTGLNSPLHF
CDR3 DNA: TGTGCCAGCAGCTTCTCGACAGGGCTTAATTCACCCCTCCACTTT
J gene: TRBJ1-6
clone size: .
V gene: TRBV9
D gene: TRBD1

CDR3 protein: CASSPDTGGEFGYTF
CDR3 DNA: TGTGCCAGCAGCCCGGACACAGGGGGCGAATTTGGCTACACCTTC
J gene: TRBJ1-2
clone size: .
V gene: TRBV3-1/TRBV3-2
D gene: TRBD1

CDR3 protein: CASSPPEAGFSYNEQFF
CDR3 DNA: TGCGCCAGCAGCCCGCCGGAGGCAGGCTTCTCCTACAATGAGCAGTTCTTC
J gene: TRBJ2-1
clone size: .
V gene: TRBV5-1
D gene: .

CDR3 protein: CASSEAGTGPYEQYF
CDR3 DNA: TGTGCCAGCAGTGAGGCCGGGACAGGGCCCTACGAGCAGTACTTC
J gene: TRBJ2-7
clone size: .
V gene: TRBV6-1
D gene: TRBD1

CDR3 protein: CASSVAGSYNSPLHF
CDR3 DNA: TGTGCCAGCAGCGTTGCCGGCTCCTATAATTCACCCCTCCACTTT
J gene: TRBJ1-6
clone size: few
V gene: TRBV9
D gene: .

CDR3 protein: CASSGTAAGLETQYF
CDR3 DNA: TGTGCCAGCAGTGGGACGGCGGCAGGGTTGGAGACCCAGTACTTC
J gene: TRBJ2-5
clone size: once
V gene: TRBV25-1
D gene: .

CDR3 protein: CASSLDQGSWETQYF
CDR3 DNA: TGTGCCAGCAGCTTAGATCAGGGTAGCTGGGAGACCCAGTACTTC
J gene: TRBJ2-5
clone size: .
V gene: TRBV11-2
D gene: .

CDR3 protein: CASSQAAGGPTNEKLFF
CDR3 DNA: TGCGCCAGCAGCCAAGCAGCAGGGGGTCCAACTAATGAAAAACTGTTTTTT
J gene: TRBJ1-4
clone size: .
V gene: TRBV4-3
D gene: TRBD1

CDR3 protein: CASSPNRDRRREQYF
CDR3 DNA: TGTGCCAGCAGTCCGAACCGGGACAGGCGTCGGGAGCAGTACTTC
J gene: TRBJ2-7
clone size: .
V gene: TRBV7-8
D gene: TRBD1

CDR3 protein: CASSRNTGDPYNEQFF
CDR3 DNA: TGTGCCAGCAGCCGCAACACAGGGGACCCCTACAATGAGCAGTTCTTC
J gene: TRBJ2-1
clone size: .
V gene: TRBV7-3
D gene: TRBD1

CDR3 protein: CASTQGSGGFHEQYF
CDR3 DNA: TGTGCCAGCACCCAAGGGAGCGGGGGGTTCCACGAGCAGTACTTC
J gene: TRBJ2-7
clone size: .
V gene: TRBV2
D gene: TRBD2

CDR3 protein: CASSMSGNLGYTF
CDR3 DNA: TGTGCCAGCAGCATGTCGGGGAATCTTGGCTACACCTTC
J gene: TRBJ1-2
clone size: .
V gene: TRBV27
D gene: .

CDR3 protein: CASSQPQKGHEQFF
CDR3 DNA: TGTGCCAGCAGCCAACCCCAAAAGGGGCATGAGCAGTTCTTC
J gene: TRBJ2-1
clone size: once
V gene: TRBV3-1/TRBV3-2
D gene: .

CDR3 protein: CASVNRGTGNDGYTF
CDR3 DNA: TGTGCCAGCGTTAATCGCGGGACAGGGAACGATGGCTACACCTTC
J gene: TRBJ1-2
clone size: .
V gene: TRBV6-6
D gene: TRBD1

CDR3 protein: CASSLGPGRMNTEAFF
CDR3 DNA: TGTGCCAGCAGCTTAGGCCCGGGAAGGATGAACACTGAAGCTTTCTTT
J gene: TRBJ1-1
clone size: .
V gene: TRBV7-9
D gene: .

CDR3 protein: CTSSQERGHEISPLHF
CDR3 DNA: TGCACCAGCAGCCAAGAGCGCGGACATGAGATTTCACCCCTCCACTTT
J gene: TRBJ1-6
clone size: .
V gene: TRBV1
D gene: .

CDR3 protein: CASSRDLSDTQYF
CDR3 DNA: TGTGCCAGCTCCCGGGACTTGTCAGATACGCAGTATTTT
J gene: TRBJ2-3
clone size: .
V gene: TRBV18
D gene: .